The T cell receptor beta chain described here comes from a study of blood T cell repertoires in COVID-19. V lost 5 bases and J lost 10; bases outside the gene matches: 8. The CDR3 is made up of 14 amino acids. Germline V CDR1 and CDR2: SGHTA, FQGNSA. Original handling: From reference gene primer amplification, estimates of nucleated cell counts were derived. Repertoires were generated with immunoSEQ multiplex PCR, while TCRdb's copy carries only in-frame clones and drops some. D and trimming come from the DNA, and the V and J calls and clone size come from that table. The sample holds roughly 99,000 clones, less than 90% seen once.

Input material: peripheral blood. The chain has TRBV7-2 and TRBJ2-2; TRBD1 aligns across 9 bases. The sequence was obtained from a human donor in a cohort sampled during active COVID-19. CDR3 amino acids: CASSRDRVGEELFF. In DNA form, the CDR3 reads TGTGCCAGCAGCCGGGACAGGGTCGGCGAGGAGCTGTTTTTT.